These 20 T cell receptor beta chains were all obtained from the same sample, sequenced in a study of T cell responses to AZD1222 COVID-19 vaccine. Repertoires were generated with immunoSEQ multiplex PCR, while TCRdb's copy carries only in-frame clones and drops some. The sample carries about 130,000 clones, approximately 90% recorded once. Sequences were derived from peripheral blood, sampled on day 0 of AZD1222 vaccination. Source of these receptors: an adult in good health.

The CDR3 region has the DNA TGTGCCAGCTCACCTTGGCGGACTAGCGGGGGACCCCCCGCCGGGGAGCTGTTTTTT. Translating gives CASSPWRTSGGPPAGELFF. The V and J genes are TRBV18 and TRBJ2-2, with 13 bases fitting TRBD2. The CDR3 spans 19 residues. V shed 3 bases and J 6 bases; nucleotides not matched to a gene: 13. Germline-derived CDR1 and CDR2 are KGHSH and LQKENI.

This chain links TRBV7-2 with TRBJ1-1; maybe TRBD1 (5 bases). Looked up from germline, CDR1 is SGHTA and CDR2 is FQGNSA. V shed 1 base and J shed 3 bases, with 15 bases lying between them. This CDR3 is built from 16 residues. The CDR3 DNA is TGTGCCAGCAGCTTAGTGGGGCTTGATAGGGACACTGAAGCTTTCTTT. This codes for CASSLVGLDRDTEAFF.

This chain links TRBV19 with TRBJ1-2, with TRBD1 as a possible D gene (6 bases). Germline values: CDR1 LNHDA, CDR2 SQIVND (reference sequence). V shed 4 bases and J shed 2 bases, with 14 bases lying between them. The CDR3 is 15 amino acids. CDR3 bases: TGTGCCAGTAGTAGGTCGGACAGTACCAACTATGGCTACACCTTC. Its translation is CASSRSDSTNYGYTF.

The V and J genes are TRBV10-2 and TRBJ1-6; no clear D gene. The CDR3 loop spans 11 amino acids. V was clipped by 6 bases and J by 7 bases, with 4 bases between them. Germline V gene sequence: CDR1 WSHSY, CDR2 SAAADI. CDR3 protein: CASSGNSPLHF. The CDR3 DNA reads as TGCGCCAGCAGCGGCAATTCACCCCTCCACTTT.

This chain joins TRBV7-9 and TRBJ1-2, with D maybe TRBD1 (5 bases). V lost 5 bases to trimming and J lost 5 bases, with 15 bases between them. This CDR3 is built from 14 residues. From germline, CDR1 is SEHNR and CDR2 FQNEAQ (reference sequence). The CDR3, as DNA: TGTGCCAGCAGCCCCCGGACACCCGGTTATGGCTACACCTTC. It codes for CASSPRTPGYGYTF.

This chain joins TRBV24-1 and TRBJ2-2; D is tentatively TRBD1 or TRBD2 (6 bases each). Germline CDR1 KGHDR, CDR2 SFDVKD. Trimming left V 8 bases short and J 0 bases short, with 9 bases between. This CDR3 is built from 14 residues. The CDR3 DNA reads as TGTGCCACCAAGGGGGGATCGAACACCGGGGAGCTGTTTTTT. It encodes CATKGGSNTGELFF.

The CDR3 sequence is CAIITPRGPGEKLFF. Here the CDR3 DNA reads TGTGCCATCATTACTCCCAGGGGCCCGGGAGAAAAACTGTTTTTT. This chain connects TRBV10-3 to TRBJ1-4, with D possibly being TRBD1 (6 bases). Germline V CDR1 and CDR2: ENHRY, SYGVKD. The V gene lost 7 bases and the J gene lost 8 bases, with 20 bases spanning the gap. The CDR3 totals 15 residues.

CDR3 loop: CASSHEWWNTEAFF. The DNA of the CDR3 is TGCGCCAGCAGCCATGAGTGGTGGAACACTGAAGCTTTCTTT. V is TRBV4-3 and J is TRBJ1-1, with unresolved D. The germline CDR1 and CDR2 sequences are LGHNA and YSLEER. The CDR3 length is 14 residues. V lost 3 bases and J lost 1, with 9 bases in between.

The chain is built from TRBV25-1 and TRBJ1-5; D not resolved. Per the germline V gene, CDR1 is MGHDK and CDR2 is SYGVNS. The CDR3 is 13 amino acids. The V and J ends lost 7 bases and 2 bases respectively, with 9 bases between them. CDR3 sequence reads: CASTHGGNQPQHF. The CDR3 nucleotides are TGTGCCAGCACTCATGGGGGCAATCAGCCCCAGCATTTT.

The rearrangement uses TRBV7-2 and TRBJ1-6; tentatively, D is TRBD1 (6 bases). The CDR3 is made up of 13 amino acids. Trimming left V 8 bases short and J 8 bases short, with 13 bases between. Germline V CDR1 and CDR2: SGHTA, FQGNSA. This chain's CDR3 is CASSRQVDSPLHF. CDR3 DNA: TGTGCCAGCTCCCGACAGGTAGATTCACCCCTCCACTTT.

This clone has only a few counts. The genes are TRBV18 and TRBJ1-2; D perhaps matches TRBD1 (6 bases). Germline-derived CDR1 and CDR2 are KGHSH and LQKENI. The V end lost 3 bases, the J end lost 4 bases, and 18 bases lay between the germline ends. The CDR3 totals 16 residues. The CDR3 is CASSPPDGGLFYGYTF. The DNA for the CDR3 is TGTGCCAGCTCACCCCCGGACGGGGGCTTGTTCTATGGCTACACCTTC.

Only one count was recorded for this clone. This chain links TRBV9 with TRBJ1-1; D is unresolved. The CDR3 consists of 11 residues. Germline CDR1 is SGDLS and CDR2 is YYNGEE. V lost 5 bases and J 11 bases, leaving 13 bases between the germline ends. The CDR3 is CASREESQAFF. In DNA, the CDR3 is TGTGCCAGCAGAGAGGAGTCCCAGGCTTTCTTT.

The chain links TRBV18 to TRBJ2-2; possibly TRBD2 for D (5 bases). Between the trimmed V and J ends, which lost 3 bases and 6 bases, there was a span of 20 bases. CDR1 KGHSH and CDR2 LQKENI come from the germline V gene. This CDR3 contains 17 residues. The CDR3 loop is CASSPLVEGSGSGELFF. The CDR3 bases are TGTGCCAGCTCACCCCTAGTTGAGGGATCTGGATCCGGGGAGCTGTTTTTT.

V and J are TRBV7-9 and TRBJ2-7; unclear D gene. The CDR3 runs to 13 residues. Germline lookup yields CDR1 SEHNR and CDR2 FQNEAQ (reference sequence). Trimming removed 5 bases at V and 3 bases at J, with 11 bases between. The chain's CDR3 is CASSQSRDYEQYF. The DNA for the CDR3 is TGTGCCAGCAGCCAAAGTAGGGACTACGAGCAGTACTTC.

The genes are TRBV9 and TRBJ2-7; TRBD2 matches at 9 bases. Germline V gene sequence: CDR1 SGDLS, CDR2 YYNGEE. With 4 bases clipped from V and 6 bases from J, the junction kept 11 bases outside the gene matches. This CDR3 comprises 15 residues. The CDR3 bases are TGTGCCAGCAGCCGAGGACCAGCGGGGGGCCGCGAGCAGTACTTC. Translating it yields CASSRGPAGGREQYF.

The V gene is TRBV4-3, the J gene TRBJ1-4; D not certain. V was pared by 0 bases and J by 4 bases, with 9 bases between. The CDR3 contains 15 residues. Looked up from germline, CDR1 is LGHNA and CDR2 is YSLEER. In DNA form, the CDR3 reads TGCGCCAGCAGCCAAGAGCTACGGATTAATGAAAAACTGTTTTTT. It specifies CASSQELRINEKLFF.

The rearrangement uses TRBV6-5 and TRBJ1-5, with D maybe TRBD1 (5 bases). V was trimmed by 6 bases and J by 9 bases, leaving 12 bases between them. This CDR3 has 12 amino acids. Germline V gene lookup returns CDR1 MNHEY and CDR2 SVGAGI. This CDR3 reads CASRLTGGPQHF. The DNA of the CDR3 is TGTGCCAGCAGATTGACTGGGGGGCCCCAGCATTTT.

The J gene is TRBJ1-3, the V gene TRBV9; D call uncertain. Germline V gene lookup returns CDR1 SGDLS and CDR2 YYNGEE. The ends were cut back, 3 bases at V and 4 bases at J, with 5 bases in the middle. The CDR3 totals 12 residues. CDR3 residues: CASSDPGNTIYF. DNA of the CDR3: TGTGCCAGCAGCGATCCCGGAAACACCATATATTTT.

This clone was observed a handful of times. This rearrangement joins TRBV9 to TRBJ1-2; TRBD1 is a possible D gene (5 bases). The length of the CDR3 is 20 residues. The ends were cut back, 4 bases at V and 6 bases at J, with 34 bases in the middle. The germline V gene has CDR1 SGDLS and CDR2 YYNGEE. This CDR3 is CASSLPIVSGESASMDGYTF. The CDR3 DNA reads TGTGCCAGCAGCCTCCCCATCGTCTCGGGGGAGAGCGCATCTATGGATGGCTACACCTTC.

The J gene is TRBJ1-5, the V gene TRBV18, with 7 bases that match TRBD1. The trim removed 3 bases at V and 7 bases at J, leaving 6 bases unmatched. Germline CDR1 reads KGHSH; CDR2 reads LQKENI. This CDR3 contains 14 residues. The CDR3 sequence: CASSPEGAGQPQHF. The CDR3 region has the DNA TGTGCCAGCTCACCGGAGGGGGCCGGGCAGCCCCAGCATTTT.